These T cell receptor beta chains were read from a single sample in a study of technical replicates of blood from a few donors. Only in-frame clones appear in the TCRdb table, and some are missing; sequencing was by immunoSEQ multiplex PCR. The profile shows 75,000 to 100,000 clones, about 95% of them singletons. Sequenced sample: T cells isolated from PBMCs. These receptors were taken from a human donor in good health. Both conserved end residues are part of each CDR3. The D gene is left open where the match is weak. Clone size is not always given. Where it is, it says once, few, many or a class for expanded clones.

j_gene: TRBJ2-7
abundance: NA
v_gene: TRBV28
d_gene: TRBD1
CDR3aa: CASSLQGGSYEQYF
CDR3nt: TGTGCCAGCAGTCTACAGGGGGGTTCCTACGAGCAGTACTTC

j_gene: TRBJ1-3
abundance: NA
v_gene: TRBV9
d_gene: TRBD1
CDR3aa: CASSVAGTGAVTIYF
CDR3nt: TGTGCCAGCAGCGTAGCTGGGACAGGGGCGGTCACCATATATTTT

j_gene: TRBJ1-2
abundance: NA
v_gene: TRBV6-5
d_gene: NA
CDR3aa: CASSYSGVMNYGYTF
CDR3nt: TGTGCCAGCAGTTACTCCGGGGTTATGAACTATGGCTACACCTTC

j_gene: TRBJ2-5
abundance: NA
v_gene: TRBV7-9
d_gene: NA
CDR3aa: CASSLARGIGDETQYF
CDR3nt: TGTGCCAGCAGCTTAGCACGAGGTATCGGGGATGAGACCCAGTACTTC

j_gene: TRBJ1-2
abundance: NA
v_gene: TRBV18
d_gene: NA
CDR3aa: CASSQGNGYTF
CDR3nt: TGTGCCAGCTCCCAGGGTAATGGCTACACCTTC

j_gene: TRBJ2-7
abundance: once
v_gene: TRBV7-8
d_gene: NA
CDR3aa: CASSLRDEQYF
CDR3nt: TGTGCCAGCAGCTTACGGGATGAGCAGTACTTC

j_gene: TRBJ2-3
abundance: NA
v_gene: TRBV13
d_gene: NA
CDR3aa: CASSSIWDTQYF
CDR3nt: TGTGCCAGCAGCTCTATTTGGGATACGCAGTATTTT

j_gene: TRBJ2-7
abundance: NA
v_gene: TRBV6-1
d_gene: TRBD1
CDR3aa: CASSVGTGVSYEQYF
CDR3nt: TGTGCCAGCAGTGTGGGGACAGGGGTCTCCTACGAGCAGTACTTC

j_gene: TRBJ2-7
abundance: NA
v_gene: TRBV5-1
d_gene: NA
CDR3aa: CASSLVRGQAYEQYF
CDR3nt: TGCGCCAGCAGCTTGGTACGTGGGCAAGCCTACGAGCAGTACTTC

j_gene: TRBJ2-3
abundance: NA
v_gene: TRBV7-7
d_gene: NA
CDR3aa: CASSLVGGSGDTQYF
CDR3nt: TGTGCCAGCAGCTTAGTGGGTGGGAGCGGAGATACGCAGTATTTT

j_gene: TRBJ2-1
abundance: NA
v_gene: TRBV7-8
d_gene: TRBD2
CDR3aa: CASSSWGGRGTYNEQFF
CDR3nt: TGTGCCAGCAGCTCTTGGGGCGGGAGGGGTACCTACAATGAGCAGTTCTTC

j_gene: TRBJ2-7
abundance: NA
v_gene: TRBV4-3
d_gene: NA
CDR3aa: CASSPWDTPSYEQYF
CDR3nt: TGCGCCAGCAGCCCCTGGGACACGCCGTCCTACGAGCAGTACTTC

j_gene: TRBJ2-7
abundance: NA
v_gene: TRBV7-8
d_gene: NA
CDR3aa: CASSLGRLYSSYEQYF
CDR3nt: TGTGCCAGCAGCTTAGGACGGCTCTACAGCTCCTACGAGCAGTACTTC

j_gene: TRBJ2-7
abundance: NA
v_gene: TRBV7-8
d_gene: TRBD2
CDR3aa: CASSPKELANLVEQYF
CDR3nt: TGTGCCAGCAGCCCGAAAGAACTAGCGAACTTGGTCGAGCAGTACTTC

j_gene: TRBJ2-3
abundance: NA
v_gene: TRBV2
d_gene: NA
CDR3aa: CASSVSGSSTDTQYF
CDR3nt: TGTGCCAGCAGTGTTAGCGGATCTAGCACAGATACGCAGTATTTT

j_gene: TRBJ2-1
abundance: NA
v_gene: TRBV7-3
d_gene: TRBD2
CDR3aa: CASSLIATSGYNEQFF
CDR3nt: TGTGCCAGCAGCTTAATAGCGACTAGCGGTTACAATGAGCAGTTCTTC

j_gene: TRBJ1-1
abundance: NA
v_gene: TRBV5-4
d_gene: NA
CDR3aa: CASSLGGEGTEAFF
CDR3nt: TGTGCCAGCAGCTTGGGAGGGGAGGGGACTGAAGCTTTCTTT

j_gene: TRBJ2-1
abundance: NA
v_gene: TRBV18
d_gene: NA
CDR3aa: CASSPLGGLREQFF
CDR3nt: TGTGCCAGCTCACCACTGGGAGGATTACGAGAGCAGTTCTTC

j_gene: TRBJ1-2
abundance: NA
v_gene: TRBV29-1
d_gene: TRBD1
CDR3aa: CSVETGTDNYGYTF
CDR3nt: TGCAGCGTTGAGACCGGGACAGACAACTATGGCTACACCTTC

j_gene: TRBJ1-4
abundance: once
v_gene: TRBV25-1
d_gene: TRBD1
CDR3aa: CASSGAGGEKLFF
CDR3nt: TGTGCCAGCAGTGGGGCAGGGGGTGAAAAACTGTTTTTT

j_gene: TRBJ1-1
abundance: NA
v_gene: TRBV6-5
d_gene: NA
CDR3aa: CASSTGTFTEAFF
CDR3nt: TGTGCCAGCAGTACCGGGACTTTTACTGAAGCTTTCTTT

j_gene: TRBJ2-2
abundance: NA
v_gene: TRBV10-1
d_gene: TRBD2
CDR3aa: CASSELGASGVNTGELFF
CDR3nt: TGCGCCAGCAGTGAGCTTGGGGCTAGCGGAGTGAACACCGGGGAGCTGTTTTTT